A single sample gave rise to the 5 T cell receptor beta chains below, sequenced in a study of CXCR3-negative and CXCR3-positive naive CD8 T cells. The antigens these receptors bind are not known. Study-wide findings and caveats: The TRB CDR3s that CXCR3-positive naive cells carried were more hydrophobic than those of CXCR3-negative naive cells.

The libraries of TRB cDNA were prepared using 5' RACE with UMI labels. Following a re-call of the 5' RACE reads, TCRdb has one entry per CDR3 protein and lacks DNA. The table lists about 150,000 distinct CDR3 sequences, with about 0.44% in the top ten. Input material: naive CXCR3+ CD8+ T cells from blood. Indicated subset: CD45RO-CCR7+CD27+CD95- naive CD8+ T cells expressing CXCR3 (TNR3+). The receptors were sampled from a human donor in good health. Some clones in this sample may be carry-over from other donors' samples.

The rearrangement uses TRBV19 and TRBJ2-7; without DNA, the TCRdb call of TRBD1 cannot be checked. Germline lookup yields CDR1 LNHDA and CDR2 SQIVND (reference sequence). The CDR3 is made up of 16 amino acids. CDR3 loop: CASSIWAGSESYEQYF.

The chain has TRBV5-4 and TRBJ2-3; TCRdb proposes TRBD2, but this gene call is untestable without DNA. There are 17 residues in the CDR3. Germline V gene data show CDR1 as SGHNT and CDR2 as YYREEE (reference sequence). CDR3 sequence: CASSFKLLAGGTDTQYF.

The rearrangement links TRBV7-2 to TRBJ2-2. Germline-derived CDR1 and CDR2 are SGHTA and FQGNSA. CDR3 length: 16 amino acids. The CDR3 is CASSLEVGYNTGELFF.

V gene TRBV20-1 combines with J gene TRBJ2-7; as DNA is missing, the TRBD1 call by TCRdb cannot be tested. Germline V gene data show CDR1 as DFQATT and CDR2 as SNEGSKA (reference sequence). CDR3 size: 13 residues. This CDR3 is CSAPDRGTYEQYF.

The chain recombines TRBV20-1 with TRBJ1-5; the D call of TRBD1 rests on TCRdb alone, since no DNA is present to check it. The CDR3 sequence is 16 residues long. Germline lookup yields CDR1 DFQATT and CDR2 SNEGSKA (reference sequence). CDR3 in amino acids: CSASPLGQGGRQPQHF.